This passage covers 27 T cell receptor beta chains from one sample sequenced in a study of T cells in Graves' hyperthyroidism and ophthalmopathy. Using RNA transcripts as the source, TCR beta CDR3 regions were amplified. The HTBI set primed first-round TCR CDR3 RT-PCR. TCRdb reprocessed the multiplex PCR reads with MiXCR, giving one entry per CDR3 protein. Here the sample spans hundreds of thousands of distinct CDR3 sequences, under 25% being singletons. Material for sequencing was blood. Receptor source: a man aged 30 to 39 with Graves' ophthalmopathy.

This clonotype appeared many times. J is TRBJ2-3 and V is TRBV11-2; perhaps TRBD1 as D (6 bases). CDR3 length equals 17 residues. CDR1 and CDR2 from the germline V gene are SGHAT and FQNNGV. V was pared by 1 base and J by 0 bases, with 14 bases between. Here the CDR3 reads CASSLAGSGVSTDTQYF. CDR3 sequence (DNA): TGTGCCAGCAGCTTAGCCGGGTCAGGGGTAAGCACAGATACGCAGTATTTT.

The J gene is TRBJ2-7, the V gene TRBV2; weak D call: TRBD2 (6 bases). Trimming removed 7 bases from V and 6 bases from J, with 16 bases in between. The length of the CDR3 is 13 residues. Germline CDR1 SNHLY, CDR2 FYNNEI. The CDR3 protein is CASNSIARGEQYF. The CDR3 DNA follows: TGTGCCAGCAATTCTATCGCGCGGGGCGAGCAGTACTTC. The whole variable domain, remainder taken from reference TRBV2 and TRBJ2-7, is EPEVTQTPSHQVTQMGQEVILRCVPISNHLYFYWYRQILGQKVEFLVSFYNNEISEKSEIFDDQFSVERPDGSNFTLKIRSTKLEDSAMYFCASNSIARGEQYFGPGTRLTVT.

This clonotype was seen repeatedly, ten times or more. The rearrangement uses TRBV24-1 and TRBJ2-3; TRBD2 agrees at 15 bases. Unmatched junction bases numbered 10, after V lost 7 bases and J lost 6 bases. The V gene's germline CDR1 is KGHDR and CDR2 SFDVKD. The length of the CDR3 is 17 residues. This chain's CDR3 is CATSKNTGTSGRDTQYF. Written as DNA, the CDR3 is TGTGCCACCAGCAAAAATACCGGGACTAGCGGGAGGGATACGCAGTATTTT.

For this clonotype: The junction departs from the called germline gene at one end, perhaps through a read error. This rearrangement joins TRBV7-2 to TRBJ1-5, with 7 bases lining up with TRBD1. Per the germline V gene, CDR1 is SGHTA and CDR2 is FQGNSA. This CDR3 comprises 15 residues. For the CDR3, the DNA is TGTGTCAGCAGCCGGGACAGTCGTAGCAATCAGCCCCAGCATTTT. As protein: CVSSRDSRSNQPQHF.

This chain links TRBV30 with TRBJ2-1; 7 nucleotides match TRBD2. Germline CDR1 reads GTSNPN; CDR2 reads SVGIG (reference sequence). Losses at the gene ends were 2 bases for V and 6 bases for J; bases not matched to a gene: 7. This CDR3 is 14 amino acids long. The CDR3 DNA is TGTGCCTGGAGTTTTTCCCGGACTAGCAATGAGCAGTTCTTC. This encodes CAWSFSRTSNEQFF.

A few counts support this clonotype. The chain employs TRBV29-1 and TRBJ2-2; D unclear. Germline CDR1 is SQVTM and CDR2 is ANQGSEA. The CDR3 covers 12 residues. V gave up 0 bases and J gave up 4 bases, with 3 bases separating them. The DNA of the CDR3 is TGCAGCGTTGAAGATCTCACCGGGGAGCTGTTTTTT. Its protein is CSVEDLTGELFF.

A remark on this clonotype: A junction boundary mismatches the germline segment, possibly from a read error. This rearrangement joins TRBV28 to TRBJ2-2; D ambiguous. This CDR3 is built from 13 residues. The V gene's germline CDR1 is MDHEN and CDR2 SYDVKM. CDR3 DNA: TGTGCCATCAGTAAAATAGAAACCGGGGAGCTGTTTTTT. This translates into CAISKIETGELFF.

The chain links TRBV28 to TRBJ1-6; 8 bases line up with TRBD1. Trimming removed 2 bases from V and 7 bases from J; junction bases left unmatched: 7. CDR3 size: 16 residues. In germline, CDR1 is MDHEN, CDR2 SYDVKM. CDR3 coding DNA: TGTGCCAGCAGTTTAGGCAGGGGGCGCGAGAATTCACCCCTCCACTTT. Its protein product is CASSLGRGRENSPLHF.

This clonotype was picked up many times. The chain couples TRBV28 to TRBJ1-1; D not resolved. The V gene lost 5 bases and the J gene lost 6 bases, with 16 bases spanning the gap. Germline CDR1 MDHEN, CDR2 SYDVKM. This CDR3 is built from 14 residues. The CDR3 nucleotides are TGTGCCAGCAGTATCCGGGCCGAGTGGGCTGAAGCTTTCTTT. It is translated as CASSIRAEWAEAFF.

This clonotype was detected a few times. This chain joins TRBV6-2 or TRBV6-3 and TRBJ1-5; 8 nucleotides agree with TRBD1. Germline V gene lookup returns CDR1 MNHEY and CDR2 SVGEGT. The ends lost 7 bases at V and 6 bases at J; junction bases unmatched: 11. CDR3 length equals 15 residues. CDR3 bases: TGTGCCAGCAACGACGGACAGGGTGGCGGTCAGCCCCAGCATTTT. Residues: CASNDGQGGGQPQHF.

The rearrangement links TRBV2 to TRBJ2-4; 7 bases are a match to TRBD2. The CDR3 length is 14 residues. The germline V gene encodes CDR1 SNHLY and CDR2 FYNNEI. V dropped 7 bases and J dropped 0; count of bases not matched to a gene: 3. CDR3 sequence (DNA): TGTGCCAGCACGTTAGCGGGAGCCAAAAACATTCAGTACTTC. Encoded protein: CASTLAGAKNIQYF.

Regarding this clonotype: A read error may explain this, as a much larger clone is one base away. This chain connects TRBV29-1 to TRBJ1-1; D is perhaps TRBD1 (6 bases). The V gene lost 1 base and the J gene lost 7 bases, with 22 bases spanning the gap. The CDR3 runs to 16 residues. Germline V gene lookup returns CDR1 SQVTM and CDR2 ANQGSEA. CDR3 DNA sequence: TGCAGCGTTGAAGGAGGGGCCGGGATAGGGGGACGTGAAGCTTTCTTT. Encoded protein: CSVEGGAGIGGREAFF.

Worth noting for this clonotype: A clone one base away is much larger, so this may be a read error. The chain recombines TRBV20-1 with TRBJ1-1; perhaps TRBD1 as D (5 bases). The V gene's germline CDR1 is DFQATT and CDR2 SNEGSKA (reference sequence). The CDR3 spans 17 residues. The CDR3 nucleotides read TGCAGTGCTAGAGCGGGCTTTTCCGGGACGGAGGGCACTGAAGCTCTCTTT. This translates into CSARAGFSGTEGTEALF.

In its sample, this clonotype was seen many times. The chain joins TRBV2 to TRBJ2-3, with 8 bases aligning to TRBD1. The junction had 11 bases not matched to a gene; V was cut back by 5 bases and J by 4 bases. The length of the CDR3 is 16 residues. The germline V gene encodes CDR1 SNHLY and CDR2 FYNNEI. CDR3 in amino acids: CASSIRDRRRSDTQYF. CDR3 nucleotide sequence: TGTGCCAGCAGTATTCGGGACAGGAGGAGGTCAGATACGCAGTATTTT.

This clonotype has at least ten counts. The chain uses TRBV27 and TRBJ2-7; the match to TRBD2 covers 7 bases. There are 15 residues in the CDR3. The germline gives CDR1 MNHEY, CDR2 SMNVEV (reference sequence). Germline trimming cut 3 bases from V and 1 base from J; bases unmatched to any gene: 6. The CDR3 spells CASSFLADQSYEQYF. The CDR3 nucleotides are TGTGCCAGCAGTTTCCTAGCGGACCAATCCTACGAGCAGTACTTC.

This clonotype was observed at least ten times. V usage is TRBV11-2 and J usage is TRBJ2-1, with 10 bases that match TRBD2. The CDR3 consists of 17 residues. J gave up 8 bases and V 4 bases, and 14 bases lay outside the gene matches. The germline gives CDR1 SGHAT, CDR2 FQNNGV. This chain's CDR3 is CASSSMTSGSYSYEQFF. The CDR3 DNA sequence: TGTGCCAGCAGCTCAATGACTAGCGGGTCTTATAGCTATGAGCAGTTCTTC.

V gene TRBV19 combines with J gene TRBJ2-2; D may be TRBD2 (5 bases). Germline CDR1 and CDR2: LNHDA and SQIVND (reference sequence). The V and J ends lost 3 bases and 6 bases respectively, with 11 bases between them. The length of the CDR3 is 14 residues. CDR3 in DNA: TGTGCCAGTAGTATGGACTGGGAGCCCGGGGAGCTGTTTTTT. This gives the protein CASSMDWEPGELFF.

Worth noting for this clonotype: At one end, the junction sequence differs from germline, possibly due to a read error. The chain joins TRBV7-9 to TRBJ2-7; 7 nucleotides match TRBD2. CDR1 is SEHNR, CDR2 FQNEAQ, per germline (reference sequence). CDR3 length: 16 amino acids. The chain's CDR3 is CAGSPARGLAVYEQYF. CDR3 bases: TGTGCCGGCAGCCCGGCACGAGGCCTAGCGGTTTACGAGCAGTACTTC. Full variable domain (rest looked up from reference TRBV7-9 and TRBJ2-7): DTGVSQNPRHKITKRGQNVTFRCDPISEHNRLYWYRQTLGQGPEFLTYFQNEAQLEKSRLLSDRFSAERPKGSFSTLEIQRTEQGDSAMYLCAGSPARGLAVYEQYFGPGTRLTVT.

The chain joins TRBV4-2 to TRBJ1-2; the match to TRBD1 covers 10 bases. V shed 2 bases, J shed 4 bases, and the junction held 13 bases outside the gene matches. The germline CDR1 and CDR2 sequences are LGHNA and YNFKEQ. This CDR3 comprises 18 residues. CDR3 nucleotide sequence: TGTGCCAGCAGCCAACCATTATCCGGGACAGGGGTTTCCTATGGCTACACCTTC. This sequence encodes CASSQPLSGTGVSYGYTF.

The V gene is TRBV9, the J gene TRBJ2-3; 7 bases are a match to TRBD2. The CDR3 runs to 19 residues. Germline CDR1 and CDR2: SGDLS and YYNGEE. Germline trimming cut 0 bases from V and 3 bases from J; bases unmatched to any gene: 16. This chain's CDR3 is CASSVGGSGGIALTDTQYF. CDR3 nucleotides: TGTGCCAGCAGCGTAGGAGGTTCGGGAGGCATTGCCCTTACAGATACGCAGTATTTT.

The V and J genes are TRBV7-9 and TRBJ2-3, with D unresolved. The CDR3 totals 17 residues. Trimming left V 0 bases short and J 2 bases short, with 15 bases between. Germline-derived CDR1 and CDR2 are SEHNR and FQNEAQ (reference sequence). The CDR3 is CASSLAPPTQNTDTQYF. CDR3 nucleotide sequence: TGTGCCAGCAGCTTAGCCCCCCCGACTCAAAACACAGATACGCAGTATTTT.

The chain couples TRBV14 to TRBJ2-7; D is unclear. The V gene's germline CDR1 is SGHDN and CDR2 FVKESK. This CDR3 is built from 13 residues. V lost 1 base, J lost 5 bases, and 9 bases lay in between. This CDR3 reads CASSQGPGNEQYF. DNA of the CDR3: TGTGCCAGCAGCCAAGGGCCAGGTAACGAGCAGTACTTC. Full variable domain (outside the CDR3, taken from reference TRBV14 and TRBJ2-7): EAGVTQFPSHSVIEKGQTVTLRCDPISGHDNLYWYRRVMGKEIKFLLHFVKESKQDESGMPNNRFLAERTGGTYSTLKVQPAELEDSGVYFCASSQGPGNEQYFGPGTRLTVT.

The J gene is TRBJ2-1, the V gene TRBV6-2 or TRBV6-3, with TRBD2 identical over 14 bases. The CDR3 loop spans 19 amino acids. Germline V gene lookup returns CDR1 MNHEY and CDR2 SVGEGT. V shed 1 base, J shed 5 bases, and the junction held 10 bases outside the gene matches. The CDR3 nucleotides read TGTGCCAGCAGTTACTGGGGGACTAGCGGGAGTTTTGTGAACAATGAGCAGTTCTTC. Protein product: CASSYWGTSGSFVNNEQFF.

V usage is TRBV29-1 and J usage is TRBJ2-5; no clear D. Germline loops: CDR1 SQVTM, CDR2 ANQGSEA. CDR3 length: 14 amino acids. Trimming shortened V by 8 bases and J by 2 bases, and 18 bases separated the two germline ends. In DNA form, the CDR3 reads TGCAGCATAGTTCTGGTATACACACAAGAGACCCAGTACTTC. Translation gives CSIVLVYTQETQYF.

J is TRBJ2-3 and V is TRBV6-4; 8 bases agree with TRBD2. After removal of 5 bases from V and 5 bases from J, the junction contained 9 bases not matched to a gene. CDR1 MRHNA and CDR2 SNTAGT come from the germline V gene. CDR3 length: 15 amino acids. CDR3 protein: CASSTSGAPQDTQYF. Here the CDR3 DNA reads TGTGCCAGCAGTACTAGCGGAGCCCCACAAGATACGCAGTATTTT.

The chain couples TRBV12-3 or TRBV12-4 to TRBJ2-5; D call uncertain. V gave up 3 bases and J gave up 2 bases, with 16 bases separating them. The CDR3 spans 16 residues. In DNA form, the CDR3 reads TGTGCCAGCAGTTTTGTGATGGGAAGTATGCAAGAGACCCAGTACTTC. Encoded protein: CASSFVMGSMQETQYF.

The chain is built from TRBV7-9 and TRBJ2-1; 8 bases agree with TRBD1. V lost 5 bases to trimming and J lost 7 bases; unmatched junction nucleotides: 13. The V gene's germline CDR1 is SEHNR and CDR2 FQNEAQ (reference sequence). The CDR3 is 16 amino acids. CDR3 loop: CASSAGRGRGHNEQFF. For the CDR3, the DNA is TGTGCCAGCAGCGCAGGGCGGGGCAGGGGGCATAATGAGCAGTTCTTC.